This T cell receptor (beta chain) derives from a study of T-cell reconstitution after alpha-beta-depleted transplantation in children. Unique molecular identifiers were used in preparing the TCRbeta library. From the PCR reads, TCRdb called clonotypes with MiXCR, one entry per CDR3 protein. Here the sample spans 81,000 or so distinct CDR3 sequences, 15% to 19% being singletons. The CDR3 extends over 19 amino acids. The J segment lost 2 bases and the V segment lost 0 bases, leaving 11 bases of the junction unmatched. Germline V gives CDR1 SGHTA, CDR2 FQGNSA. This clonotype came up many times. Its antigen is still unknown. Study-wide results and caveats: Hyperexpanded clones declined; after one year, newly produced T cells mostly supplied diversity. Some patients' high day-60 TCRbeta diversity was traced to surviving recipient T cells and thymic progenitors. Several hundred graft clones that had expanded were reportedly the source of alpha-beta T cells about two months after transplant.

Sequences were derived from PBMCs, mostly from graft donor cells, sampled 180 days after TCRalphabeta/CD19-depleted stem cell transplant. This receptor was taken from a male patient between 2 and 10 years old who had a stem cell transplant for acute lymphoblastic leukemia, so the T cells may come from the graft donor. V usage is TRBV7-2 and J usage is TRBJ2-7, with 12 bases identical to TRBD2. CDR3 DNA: TGTGCCAGCAGCTTAGCCCTTAGCGGTGGGACTAGCGGGCCCTACGAGCAGTACTTC. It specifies CASSLALSGGTSGPYEQYF.